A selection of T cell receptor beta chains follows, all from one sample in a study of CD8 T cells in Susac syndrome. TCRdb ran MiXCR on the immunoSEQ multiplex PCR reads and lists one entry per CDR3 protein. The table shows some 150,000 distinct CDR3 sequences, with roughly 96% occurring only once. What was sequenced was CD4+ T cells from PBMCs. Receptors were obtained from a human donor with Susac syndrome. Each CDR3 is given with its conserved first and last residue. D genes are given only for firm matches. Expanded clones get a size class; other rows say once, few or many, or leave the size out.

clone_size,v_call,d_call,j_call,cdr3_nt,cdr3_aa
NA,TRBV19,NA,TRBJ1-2,TGTGCCAGTAGTCCACAGGGCTATGGCTACACCTTC,CASSPQGYGYTF
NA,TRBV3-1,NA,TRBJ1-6,TGTGCCAGCAGCTTTAGGTCGGGTCGCCAAGGGGGTTCACCCCTCCACTTT,CASSFRSGRQGGSPLHF
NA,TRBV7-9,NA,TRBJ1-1,TGTGCCAGCAGACTCAGCACTGAAGCTTTCTTT,CASRLSTEAFF
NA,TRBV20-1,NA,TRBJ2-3,TGCAGTGCTAGAGATTTAATGGTTATGAGCGGCAGCACAGATACGCAGTATTTT,CSARDLMVMSGSTDTQYF
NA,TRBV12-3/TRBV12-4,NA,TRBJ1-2,TGTGCCAGCGACCTACGCCTACAGGGTGGGGATGGCTACACCTTC,CASDLRLQGGDGYTF
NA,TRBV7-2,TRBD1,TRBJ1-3,TGTGCCAGCACGCCAGGGGGCTCTGGAAACACCATATATTTT,CASTPGGSGNTIYF
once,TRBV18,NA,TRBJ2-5,TGTGCCAGCTCACCAAATGCAGGGACTCAAGAGACCCAGTACTTC,CASSPNAGTQETQYF
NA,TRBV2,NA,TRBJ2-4,TGTGCCAGCAGTGAGTTGGGATTAAACATTCAGTACTTC,CASSELGLNIQYF
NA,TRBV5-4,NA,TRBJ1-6,TGTGCCAGCAGCTTGCGTCAGGGGATAATCTCACCCCTCCACTTT,CASSLRQGIISPLHF
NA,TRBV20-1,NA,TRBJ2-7,TGCAGTGCTCCCTCGGGCGGGCAGGGGCAGTACTTC,CSAPSGGQGQYF
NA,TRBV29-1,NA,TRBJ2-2,TGCAGCGCTAAACACACAGGGCCCGGGGAGCTGTTTTTT,CSAKHTGPGELFF
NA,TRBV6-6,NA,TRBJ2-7,TGTGCCAGCAGCGAAGCTTACGAGCAGTACTTC,CASSEAYEQYF
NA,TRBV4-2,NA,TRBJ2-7,TGTGCCAGCAGCCAAGAGGATTTACTCAGGGACTCCTACGAGCAGTACTTC,CASSQEDLLRDSYEQYF
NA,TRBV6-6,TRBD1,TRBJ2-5,TGTGCCAGCAGTCTCCGGGACAGACAAGAGACCCAGTACTTC,CASSLRDRQETQYF
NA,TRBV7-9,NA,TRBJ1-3,TGTGCCAGCAGCTCGAACGGAAACACCATATATTTT,CASSSNGNTIYF
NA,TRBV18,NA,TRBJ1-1,TGTGCCAGCTCACCCCCGACTCTGAACACTGAAGCTTTCTTT,CASSPPTLNTEAFF
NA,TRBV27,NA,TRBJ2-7,TGTGCCACCCCCGCCTACGAGCAGTACTTC,CATPAYEQYF
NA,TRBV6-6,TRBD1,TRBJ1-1,TGTGCCAGCAGTTACTTGACAGGGATGAACACTGAAGCTTTCTTT,CASSYLTGMNTEAFF
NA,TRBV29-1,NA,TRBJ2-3,TGCAGCGTTGGACTGGGGGGCACAGATACGCAGTATTTT,CSVGLGGTDTQYF
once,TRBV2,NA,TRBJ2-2,TGTGCCAGCAGTGAAGCGGGGGTCGGGGAGCTGTTTTTT,CASSEAGVGELFF
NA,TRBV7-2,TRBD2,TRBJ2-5,TGTGCCAGCAGCTCAATTTTTAGCGGGGGGGCGCTCTCAGAGACCCAGTACTTC,CASSSIFSGGALSETQYF
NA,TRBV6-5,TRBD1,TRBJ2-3,TGTGCCAGCAGGACAGGGGAAGGAGATACGCAGTATTTT,CASRTGEGDTQYF
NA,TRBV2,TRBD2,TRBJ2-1,TGTGCCAGCAGTTCCGGGACTAGCGGGGGAAATGAGCAGTTCTTC,CASSSGTSGGNEQFF
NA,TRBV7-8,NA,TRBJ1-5,TGTGCCAGCAGCTTAGCGGCCCAGGGTGGGAATCAGCCCCAGCATTTT,CASSLAAQGGNQPQHF
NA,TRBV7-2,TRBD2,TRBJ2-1,TGTGCCAGCAGCCCCGGGACTAGCGCCCATGAGCAGTTCTTC,CASSPGTSAHEQFF
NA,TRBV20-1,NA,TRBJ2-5,TGCAGTGCTTCCGGGACCCAACAAGAGACCCAGTACTTC,CSASGTQQETQYF